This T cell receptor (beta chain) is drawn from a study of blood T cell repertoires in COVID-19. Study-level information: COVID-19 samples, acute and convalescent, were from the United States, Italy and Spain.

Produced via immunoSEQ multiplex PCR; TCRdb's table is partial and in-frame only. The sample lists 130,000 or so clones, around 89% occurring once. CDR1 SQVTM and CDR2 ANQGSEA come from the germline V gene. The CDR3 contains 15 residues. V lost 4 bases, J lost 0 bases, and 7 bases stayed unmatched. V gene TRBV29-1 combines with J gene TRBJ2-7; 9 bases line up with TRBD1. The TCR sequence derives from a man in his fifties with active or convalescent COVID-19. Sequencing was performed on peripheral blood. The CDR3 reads CSVVLRQGVSYEQYF. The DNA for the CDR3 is TGCAGCGTTGTACTGAGACAGGGGGTCTCCTACGAGCAGTACTTC.